Shown below are 29 T cell receptor beta chains from a single sample sequenced in a study of control samples from healthy donors and cancer patients. Assay: immunoSEQ multiplex PCR; the TCRdb copy retains only in-frame clones and omits some. The sample contains roughly 180,000 clones, just over 90% of which appear only once. The sample comprised blood. These receptors came from a woman aged 55-75 years in good health.

The chain carries TRBV7-2 and TRBJ1-6, with D possibly TRBD1 on 5 matching bases. CDR3 length equals 15 residues. Deletions cut 5 bases from V and 3 bases from J, with 11 bases between. Germline-derived CDR1 and CDR2 are SGHTA and FQGNSA. The CDR3 reads CASSPQGDYNSPLHF. The CDR3 bases are TGTGCCAGCAGCCCGCAGGGTGACTATAATTCACCCCTCCACTTT. Based on the CDR3 plus reference TRBV7-2 and TRBJ1-6, the full variable domain is GAGVSQSPSNKVTEKGKDVELRCDPISGHTALYWYRQSLGQGLEFLIYFQGNSAPDKSGLPSDRFSAERTGGSVSTLTIQRTQQEDSAVYLCASSPQGDYNSPLHFGNGTRLTVT.

This rearrangement joins TRBV7-2 to TRBJ2-3; D remains ambiguous. V shed 1 base and J shed 7 bases, with 15 bases lying between them. Per germline, CDR1 SGHTA and CDR2 FQGNSA. CDR3 length: 15 amino acids. The CDR3: CASSLGMAAQNTQYF. Here the CDR3 DNA reads TGTGCCAGCAGCTTAGGAATGGCCGCGCAAAATACGCAGTATTTT.

The rearrangement links TRBV7-3 to TRBJ1-2, with D maybe TRBD1 (5 bases). Germline-derived CDR1 and CDR2 are SGHTA and FQGTGA. CDR3 length: 13 amino acids. V lost 5 bases and J lost 1, with 8 bases in between. CDR3 region: CASSPGSNYGYTF. The CDR3 region has the DNA TGTGCCAGCAGCCCAGGGAGTAACTATGGCTACACCTTC. The whole variable domain, remainder taken from reference TRBV7-3 and TRBJ1-2, is GAGVSQTPSNKVTEKGKYVELRCDPISGHTALYWYRQSLGQGPEFLIYFQGTGAADDSGLPNDRFFAVRPEGSVSTLKIQRTERGDSAVYLCASSPGSNYGYTFGSGTRLTVV.

On this clone itself: The same CDR3 can be traced to other DNA sequences in this sample. The V gene is TRBV6-5, the J gene TRBJ1-1, with TRBD1 as a possible D gene (5 bases). The CDR3 consists of 14 residues. With 0 bases removed from V and 3 bases from J, the gap between germline ends came to 8 bases. In germline, CDR1 is MNHEY, CDR2 SVGAGI. The CDR3 loop reads CASSYSGGDTEAFF. CDR3 in DNA: TGTGCCAGCAGTTACTCCGGGGGGGACACTGAAGCTTTCTTT.

The chain recombines TRBV3-1 (or the pseudogene TRBV3-2) with TRBJ2-3; D possibly matches TRBD1 or TRBD2 (6 bases each). Trimming pared 2 bases from V and 5 bases from J, leaving 14 bases between. The CDR3 runs 15 residues. Per germline, CDR1 LGHDT and CDR2 YNNKEL (reference sequence). The DNA of the CDR3 is TGTGCCAGCAGCCAACTTCGGGGGCGGGAAGATACGCAGTATTTT. Amino acids: CASSQLRGREDTQYF.

The chain recombines TRBV18 with TRBJ1-2, with D unclear. Germline values: CDR1 KGHSH, CDR2 LQKENI. The CDR3 extends over 12 amino acids. V was pared by 1 base and J by 2 bases, with 2 bases between. The CDR3 is CASSPQNYGYTF. The CDR3 nucleotides are TGTGCCAGCTCACCACAAAACTATGGCTACACCTTC.

The rearrangement links TRBV14 to TRBJ2-7; 7 bases align to TRBD1. With 3 bases clipped from V and 5 bases from J, the junction kept 10 bases outside the gene matches. Germline lookup yields CDR1 SGHDN and CDR2 FVKESK. This CDR3 spans 15 amino acids. CDR3 nucleotide sequence: TGTGCCAGCAGCCAGTACGTAGGGGGCTTTAACGAGCAGTACTTC. Its protein is CASSQYVGGFNEQYF.

In this sample, this clone turned up a few times. V is TRBV4-1 and J is TRBJ2-5; the D is unclear. The CDR3 length is 14 residues. The germline V gene has CDR1 MGHRA and CDR2 YSYEKL. V was trimmed by 0 bases and J by 3 bases, leaving 8 bases between them. In nucleotides, the CDR3 is TGCGCCAGCAGCCAAGACCCAGGAGAAGAGACCCAGTACTTC. This codes for CASSQDPGEETQYF.

The V gene is TRBV11-2, the J gene TRBJ2-3; D is possibly TRBD2 (7 bases). V was pared by 5 bases and J by 2 bases, with 17 bases between. CDR3 length: 16 amino acids. Germline CDR1 and CDR2: SGHAT and FQNNGV. The CDR3 sequence is CASSPGASGLTDTQYF. DNA of the CDR3: TGTGCCAGCAGCCCGGGGGCTAGCGGACTCACAGATACGCAGTATTTT.

The chain uses TRBV11-2 and TRBJ2-5; a possible D gene is TRBD2 (5 bases). The V end was cut by 5 bases, the J end by 2 bases, with 9 bases between. Germline CDR1 and CDR2: SGHAT and FQNNGV. The CDR3 is 13 residues long. Here the CDR3 DNA reads TGTGCCAGCAGCCGAGGACTGCAAGAGACCCAGTACTTC. Protein product: CASSRGLQETQYF.

J is TRBJ1-1 and V is TRBV7-2; possibly TRBD1 for D (5 bases). The CDR3 covers 16 residues. V was trimmed by 5 bases and J by 6 bases, leaving 22 bases between them. Germline V CDR1 and CDR2: SGHTA, FQGNSA. CDR3 residues: CASSQRGGGLRPEAFF. Written as DNA, the CDR3 is TGTGCCAGCAGCCAGAGGGGTGGAGGGCTTCGGCCTGAAGCTTTCTTT.

This chain connects TRBV2 to TRBJ2-7, with 12 bases that match TRBD2. CDR3 length: 14 amino acids. The V and J ends lost 6 bases and 3 bases, in that order; junction bases with no gene match: 3. Germline-derived CDR1 and CDR2 are SNHLY and FYNNEI. As DNA, the CDR3 is TGTGCCAGCAGCCGGACTAGCGGGGTCTACGAGCAGTACTTC. Translating it yields CASSRTSGVYEQYF.

V and J are TRBV4-2 and TRBJ1-4, with 8 bases fitting TRBD1. This CDR3 is 14 amino acids long. From germline, CDR1 is LGHNA and CDR2 YNFKEQ. J gave up 10 bases and V 4 bases, and 8 bases lay outside the gene matches. The DNA for the CDR3 is TGTGCCAGCAGCCGGACAGGGACGGGGAGAAAACTGTTTTTT. It codes for CASSRTGTGRKLFF.

This sequence joins TRBV29-1 and TRBJ1-1; TRBD1 matches at 8 bases. This CDR3 spans 13 amino acids. Germline-derived CDR1 and CDR2 are SQVTM and ANQGSEA. Here the CDR3 DNA reads TGCAGTAGTGCTTGGGACAGGTCCACTGAAGCTTTCTTT. Its translation: CSSAWDRSTEAFF.

This sequence joins TRBV2 and TRBJ2-7; 10 bases agree with TRBD1. V was clipped by 7 bases and J by 2 bases; unmatched bases: 2. This CDR3 region has 13 residues. Germline-derived CDR1 and CDR2 are SNHLY and FYNNEI. The CDR3 sequence is CASTGQGAYEQYF. The DNA of the CDR3 is TGTGCCAGCACTGGACAGGGGGCCTACGAGCAGTACTTC. Filled out from reference TRBV2 and TRBJ2-7, the complete variable domain reads EPEVTQTPSHQVTQMGQEVILRCVPISNHLYFYWYRQILGQKVEFLVSFYNNEISEKSEIFDDQFSVERPDGSNFTLKIRSTKLEDSAMYFCASTGQGAYEQYFGPGTRLTVT.

The rearrangement uses TRBV15 and TRBJ2-1, with D uncertain. The ends were cut back, 1 base at V and 4 bases at J, with 2 bases in the middle. The length of the CDR3 is 12 residues. Germline V lookup: CDR1 LNHNV, CDR2 YYDKDF (reference sequence). The CDR3 is CATSRGYNEQFF. The DNA for the CDR3 is TGTGCCACCAGCAGAGGGTACAATGAGCAGTTCTTC. Together with reference TRBV15 and TRBJ2-1, the CDR3 gives the full variable domain: DAMVIQNPRYQVTQFGKPVTLSCSQTLNHNVMYWYQQKSSQAPKLLFHYYDKDFNNEADTPDNFQSRRPNTSFCFLDIRSPGLGDTAMYLCATSRGYNEQFFGPGTRLTVL.

The V call is TRBV7-9, the J call TRBJ2-7; D may be TRBD1 or TRBD2 (5 bases each). V lost 3 bases to trimming and J lost 0 bases, with 12 bases between them. CDR3 length: 15 residues. Germline V gene data show CDR1 as SEHNR and CDR2 as FQNEAQ (reference sequence). CDR3 DNA sequence: TGTGCCAGCAGCTTCTTGGGACGGCGCTCCTACGAGCAGTACTTC. Translated, it gives CASSFLGRRSYEQYF. The full variable domain, its missing parts supplied by reference TRBV7-9 and TRBJ2-7, is DTGVSQNPRHKITKRGQNVTFRCDPISEHNRLYWYRQTLGQGPEFLTYFQNEAQLEKSRLLSDRFSAERPKGSFSTLEIQRTEQGDSAMYLCASSFLGRRSYEQYFGPGTRLTVT.

This clone was found once. The chain carries TRBV7-8 and TRBJ1-1; D not resolved. This CDR3 spans 14 amino acids. From germline, CDR1 is SGHVS and CDR2 FQNEAQ. V shed 5 bases and J shed 1 base, with 11 bases lying between them. The DNA for the CDR3 is TGTGCCAGCAGCCACGGCGCAGGGAACACTGAAGCTTTCTTT. Translating gives CASSHGAGNTEAFF.

V and J are TRBV21-1 and TRBJ1-5; TRBD1, the D gene given by the table, was not confirmed from the DNA. TRBV21-1 is a listed pseudogene. CDR3 size: 17 residues. This CDR3 is CASSRDRGPDSNQPQHF. DNA of the CDR3: TGTGCCAGCAGCCGGGACAGGGGGCCTGATAGCAATCAGCCCCAGCATTTT.

The chain employs TRBV2 and TRBJ1-5, with D possibly being TRBD1 (5 bases). With 6 bases removed from V and 0 bases from J, the gap between germline ends came to 15 bases. CDR1 SNHLY and CDR2 FYNNEI come from the germline V gene. The CDR3 loop spans 16 amino acids. The CDR3 DNA follows: TGTGCCAGCAGCGGCCGGGACTGGTATAGCAATCAGCCCCAGCATTTT. Residues: CASSGRDWYSNQPQHF. Combining the CDR3 with reference TRBV2 and TRBJ1-5 gives the whole variable domain EPEVTQTPSHQVTQMGQEVILRCVPISNHLYFYWYRQILGQKVEFLVSFYNNEISEKSEIFDDQFSVERPDGSNFTLKIRSTKLEDSAMYFCASSGRDWYSNQPQHFGDGTRLSIL.

The V call is TRBV9, the J call TRBJ2-5, with 11 nucleotides matching TRBD2. The CDR3 contains 15 residues. Germline CDR1 is SGDLS and CDR2 is YYNGEE. The J segment lost 3 bases and the V segment lost 3 bases, leaving 4 bases of the junction unmatched. This chain's CDR3 is CASSAELAGEETQYF. The CDR3 nucleotides read TGTGCCAGCAGCGCAGAACTAGCGGGGGAAGAGACCCAGTACTTC.

The J gene is TRBJ1-6, the V gene TRBV7-9; the D gene is possibly TRBD1 (5 bases). The CDR3 sequence is 14 residues long. CDR1 is SEHNR, CDR2 FQNEAQ, per germline (reference sequence). Trimming took 5 bases from V and 6 from J, leaving 11 bases between them. This CDR3 reads CASSPRGSNSPLHF. CDR3 nucleotide sequence: TGTGCCAGCAGCCCCCGGGGGTCTAATTCACCCCTCCACTTT.

J is TRBJ1-5 and V is TRBV19; D call uncertain. This CDR3 is built from 15 residues. The germline V gene has CDR1 LNHDA and CDR2 SQIVND (reference sequence). Trimming stripped 2 bases from V and 4 bases from J, with 12 bases between. The CDR3 loop reads CASSIIPSANQPQHF. The CDR3 coding sequence is TGTGCCAGTAGTATAATCCCGTCAGCGAATCAGCCCCAGCATTTT.

The genes are TRBV6-4 and TRBJ2-1; D may be TRBD2 (6 bases). The CDR3 sequence is 14 residues long. Trimming removed 6 bases at V and 8 bases at J, with 17 bases between. The germline V gene encodes CDR1 MRHNA and CDR2 SNTAGT. DNA of the CDR3: TGTGCCAGCAGCCCCCGGACTATTAGGGATGAGCAGTTCTTC. It yields the protein CASSPRTIRDEQFF.

V and J are TRBV7-3 and TRBJ2-7; 9 nucleotides agree with TRBD1. This CDR3 spans 16 amino acids. CDR1 is SGHTA and CDR2 is FQGTGA in the germline V gene. V was pared by 5 bases and J by 2 bases, with 10 bases of the junction left unmatched. The CDR3: CASSLTGTGRPYEQYF. The CDR3 coding sequence is TGTGCCAGCAGCCTGACCGGGACAGGGCGCCCCTACGAGCAGTACTTC.

V is TRBV21-1 and J is TRBJ1-6; TRBD1, the table's D call, lacks a check against the DNA. TRBV21-1 is given as a pseudogene. This CDR3 has 16 residues. The CDR3 spells CASRERGQGVCSPLHF. For the CDR3, the DNA is TGTGCCAGCAGAGAGAGAGGACAGGGCGTTTGTTCACCCCTCCACTTT.

The chain couples TRBV10-3 to TRBJ2-3, with 10 bases fitting TRBD1. The CDR3 contains 16 residues. The germline V gene encodes CDR1 ENHRY and CDR2 SYGVKD. Trimming removed 6 bases from V and 2 bases from J; junction bases left unmatched: 8. In DNA, the CDR3 is TGTGCCATCAGCACCCTGGGACAGGGGTCCACAGATACGCAGTATTTT. Translation gives CAISTLGQGSTDTQYF.

This chain uses TRBV6-2 or TRBV6-3 with TRBJ1-2; tentative D call: TRBD1 (6 bases). The CDR3 runs to 17 residues. Germline assignment: CDR1 MNHEY and CDR2 SVGEGT. Deletions cut 5 bases from V and 2 bases from J, with 21 bases between. The CDR3 here is CASSPTHSLTGNYGYTF. Written as DNA, the CDR3 is TGTGCCAGCAGTCCAACGCACTCTCTTACAGGGAACTATGGCTACACCTTC.

V gene TRBV25-1 combines with J gene TRBJ1-4, with no clear D. The CDR3 consists of 14 residues. Germline V lookup: CDR1 MGHDK, CDR2 SYGVNS. With 6 bases removed from V and 0 bases from J, the gap between germline ends came to 8 bases. CDR3 amino acids: CASRETTTNEKLFF. The CDR3 coding sequence is TGTGCCAGCAGGGAAACTACAACTAATGAAAAACTGTTTTTT.